These T cell receptor beta chains were read from a single sample in a study of blood T cell repertoires in COVID-19. Sequencing was performed with immunoSEQ multiplex PCR; in TCRdb, only in-frame clones are kept and a portion is missing. Of under 95,000 clones in the sample, about 80% are singletons; the top ten hold about 2%. The sequencing sample was made of peripheral blood. These receptors originate from a woman in her seventies with acute or convalescent COVID-19. Each CDR3 is given with its conserved first and last residue. Only part of the rows carry a size: once, few, many, or a class if the clone is expanded.

size	V	J	CDR3
few	TRBV7-9	TRBJ1-6	CASSYGQTMGPLHF
.	TRBV3-1/TRBV3-2	TRBJ2-5	CASSYPGQGLETQYF
.	TRBV19	TRBJ1-1	CASSNKGYDRNTEAFF
.	TRBV6-1	TRBJ2-3	CASSEFPGGTQYF
.	TRBV10-3	TRBJ1-5	CAISAGQGGSQPQHF
once	TRBV20-1	TRBJ2-1	CSVEFYNEQFF
.	TRBV4-2	TRBJ1-5	CASSPQEGGPLSQPQHF
.	TRBV6-5	TRBJ1-1	CATERTGNTEAFF
once	TRBV7-8	TRBJ2-2	CASRSSGTGELFF
.	TRBV27	TRBJ1-1	CASPSSVGRWGGGTNTEAFF
.	TRBV28	TRBJ2-7	CASKRLPYEQYF
.	TRBV6-1	TRBJ2-7	CASSDPRGDSYEQYF
.	TRBV27	TRBJ2-7	CASSRTGVWNEQYF
.	TRBV2	TRBJ1-2	CASTPARQGNGYTF
.	TRBV30	TRBJ1-2	CAWTIQGVLDYGYTF
.	TRBV9	TRBJ1-5	CASSVEAYSNQPQHF
.	TRBV7-3	TRBJ1-1	CASSMGLNTEAFF
.	TRBV2	TRBJ2-5	CASSEDAGAQETQYF
.	TRBV5-6	TRBJ1-3	CASSLFFRSHPGNTIYF
.	TRBV11-2	TRBJ1-5	CASSLDRGQPQHF
.	TRBV10-2	TRBJ2-5	CASSESERGGETQYF
few	TRBV11-3	TRBJ2-2	CASSLRYPSGNTGELFF
.	TRBV5-4	TRBJ1-4	CASSLFPGEKLFF
.	TRBV6-1	TRBJ1-2	CASSEFGQGASGYTF